The source of this T cell receptor beta chain is a study of T cell responses to AZD1222 COVID-19 vaccine. Study-wide results and caveats: Nearly half of spike-specific TCRs reportedly target unmutated variant regions. Spike-wide vaccine-associated CD4 TCRs dominated at 160-218 and 743-854.

As regards this clone: Its target is unknown.

The CDR3 has 14 amino acids. Between the trimmed V and J ends, which lost 8 bases and 2 bases, there was a span of 16 bases. The V gene's germline CDR1 is MNHEY and CDR2 SVGAGI. Some clones are missing from TCRdb's copy, which holds only in-frame ones; the method was immunoSEQ multiplex PCR. The sample yields tens of thousands of clones, approximately 92% seen once. The TCR was taken from an adult in good health. The sample consisted of peripheral blood, taken on day 0 of AZD1222 vaccination. The chain links TRBV6-5 to TRBJ2-7; possibly TRBD1 or TRBD2 for D (6 bases each). As DNA, the CDR3 is TGTGCCAGCTCCGACGGGGGCAGGGCCTACGAGCAGTACTTC. The encoded protein is CASSDGGRAYEQYF.